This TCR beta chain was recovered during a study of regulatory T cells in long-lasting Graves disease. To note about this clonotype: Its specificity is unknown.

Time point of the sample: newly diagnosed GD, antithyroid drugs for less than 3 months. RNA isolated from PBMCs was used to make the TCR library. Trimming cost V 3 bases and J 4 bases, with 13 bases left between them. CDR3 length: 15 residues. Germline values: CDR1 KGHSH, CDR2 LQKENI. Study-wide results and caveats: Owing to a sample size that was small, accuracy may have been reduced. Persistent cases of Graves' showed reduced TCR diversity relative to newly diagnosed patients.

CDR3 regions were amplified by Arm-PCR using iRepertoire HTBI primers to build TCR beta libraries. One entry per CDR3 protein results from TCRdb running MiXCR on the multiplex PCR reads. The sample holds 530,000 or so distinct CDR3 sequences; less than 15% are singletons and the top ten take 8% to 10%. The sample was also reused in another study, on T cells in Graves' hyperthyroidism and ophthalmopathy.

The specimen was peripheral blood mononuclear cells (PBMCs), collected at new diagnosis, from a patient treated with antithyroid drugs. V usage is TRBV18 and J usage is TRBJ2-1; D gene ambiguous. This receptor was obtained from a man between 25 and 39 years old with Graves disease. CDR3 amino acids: CASSPLVTNYNEQFF. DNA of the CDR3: TGTGCCAGCTCACCTTTAGTTACTAATTACAATGAGCAGTTCTTC.